This entry features one T cell receptor (beta chain) sequence. Authors' methods: Reference gene primer amplification gave nucleated cell count estimates. Libraries were prepared by immunoSEQ multiplex PCR; TCRdb keeps only in-frame clonotypes and omits some of them. The D gene and trimming were derived from the DNA, and the V and J assignments and clone size from that table. This table holds about 160,000 clones, approximately 90% found once. The sample comes from a study of blood T cell repertoires in COVID-19. Study overall: Acute and convalescent COVID-19 samples came from the United States, Italy and Spain. T cells, B-cell-depleted T cells, or PBMCs supplied cDNA or gDNA.

In Seattle, patients joined the study during active infection and were tracked longitudinally. This TCR was recovered from a woman in her 70s with COVID-19, enrolled during active disease. Source material: peripheral blood.

CDR3 sequence reads: CASSPRRQGAADTQYF. The CDR3 nucleotides read TGTGCCAGCAGCCCCCGAAGACAGGGGGCCGCAGATACGCAGTATTTT. V is TRBV14 and J is TRBJ2-3; 10 nucleotides agree with TRBD1. J lost 4 bases, V lost 4 bases, and 8 bases had no gene match. The CDR3 spans 16 residues. In germline, CDR1 is SGHDN, CDR2 FVKESK.